This TCR beta chain was observed in a study of cytomegalovirus exposure and HLA in healthy donors. Points from the study as a whole: Cytomegalovirus-associated TCR beta chains were listed, numbering 164. The analysis excluded some indistinguishable V segments, including TRBV6-2 and TRBV6-3.

The PCR used 60 Vbeta and 13 Jbeta primers. The assay was immunoSEQ multiplex PCR, and TCRdb's table has in-frame clones only and misses some. This table has roughly 160,000 clones, approximately 80% appearing once. Germline V gives CDR1 SGHTA, CDR2 FQGNSA. The V end was cut by 1 base, the J end by 7 bases, with 13 bases between. This CDR3 is built from 15 residues. This clone was picked up a small number of times. Its antigen is undetermined. The receptor's source is a woman aged 45-65 years in good health and CMV-seropositive. The chain is built from TRBV7-2 and TRBJ1-4; D uncertain. Sample: PBMCs. CDR3 amino acids: CASSLDRVNGEKLFF. The CDR3 DNA reads as TGTGCCAGCAGCTTAGACCGCGTTAATGGTGAAAAACTGTTTTTT.